A single TCR beta chain is shown here with its context. This CDR3 has 14 residues. Germline CDR1 is SGHNT and CDR2 is YYREEE (reference sequence). V was clipped by 4 bases and J by 8 bases; unmatched bases: 9. Random hexamers were used to reverse transcribe the RNA input (roughly 0.5 to 1 ug). TCRdb reprocessed the immunoSEQ multiplex PCR reads with MiXCR, giving one entry per CDR3 protein. This table holds about 130,000 distinct CDR3 sequences, about 93% found once. This specimen comes from a study of CD8 T cells in Susac syndrome. This sequence originates from a human donor in good health. The gene calls are TRBV5-4 and TRBJ1-2, with 9 bases fitting TRBD1. Sequenced: CD4+ T cells from PBMCs. The CDR3: CASSPPGQGRGYTF. The CDR3 region has the DNA TGTGCCAGCAGCCCGCCGGGACAGGGTAGAGGCTACACCTTC.